One sample yielded the 32 T cell receptor beta chains listed below, sequenced in a study of cytomegalovirus exposure and HLA in healthy donors. This PCR relied on a set of 60 Vbeta primers and 13 Jbeta primers. The table came from immunoSEQ multiplex PCR; TCRdb's copy has only in-frame clones and leaves some out. The table lists around 150,000 clones, more than 75% of them singletons. The specimen was PBMCs. The receptors here all came from a young man in good health and CMV-seronegative.

J is TRBJ2-7 and V is TRBV6-1; a possible D gene is TRBD1 (6 bases). V shed 0 bases and J shed 3 bases, with 12 bases lying between them. The CDR3 is 15 residues long. The V gene's germline CDR1 is MNHNS and CDR2 SASEGT. The CDR3 here is CASSEAPGTNYEQYF. The CDR3, as DNA: TGTGCCAGCAGTGAAGCTCCCGGGACAAACTACGAGCAGTACTTC.

The V and J genes are TRBV21-1 and TRBJ2-3; the table's D gene call, TRBD2, was not cross checked with the DNA. TRBV21-1 is described as a pseudogene. The CDR3 is 16 amino acids. The CDR3 reads CASSKEGEAIPDTQYF. The CDR3 nucleotides are TGTGCCAGCAGCAAAGAAGGGGAGGCTATTCCAGATACGCAGTATTTT.

The chain carries TRBV5-1 and TRBJ2-1, with 7 bases that match TRBD1. Germline values: CDR1 SGHRS, CDR2 YFSETQ. The CDR3 has 14 amino acids. V trimming: 9 bases; J trimming: 7 bases; junction bases outside the gene matches: 13. CDR3 in amino acids: CATRETGVENEQFF. The CDR3 DNA follows: TGCGCCACCCGGGAAACAGGGGTTGAAAATGAGCAGTTCTTC.

This chain links TRBV6-5 with TRBJ1-5; a weak D match, TRBD1 (6 bases). The CDR3 totals 15 residues. Germline loops: CDR1 MNHEY, CDR2 SVGAGI. V gave up 5 bases and J gave up 2 bases, with 13 bases separating them. Here the CDR3 DNA reads TGTGCCAGCAGTCAACAGGGTTTTGGCAATCAGCCCCAGCATTTT. Translating it yields CASSQQGFGNQPQHF.

The chain uses TRBV15 and TRBJ1-6; 9 bases are a match to TRBD1. The V gene end was trimmed by 1 base and the J gene end by 10 bases; junction bases not matched to a gene: 5. The CDR3 covers 15 residues. Germline CDR1 and CDR2: LNHNV and YYDKDF (reference sequence). The CDR3, as DNA: TGTGCCACCAGCAGAGCGGGACAGGGCACCTCACCCCTCCACTTT. Protein sequence: CATSRAGQGTSPLHF.

The chain recombines TRBV18 with TRBJ2-1; a weak D match, TRBD2 (5 bases). V lost 3 bases to trimming and J lost 12 bases, with 15 bases between them. The CDR3 length is 13 residues. From germline, CDR1 is KGHSH and CDR2 LQKENI. The CDR3 is CASSPQAPEGQFF. In DNA, the CDR3 is TGTGCCAGCTCACCTCAGGCCCCAGAGGGGCAGTTCTTC.

This clone has just a few counts. This rearrangement joins TRBV6-4 to TRBJ2-1; 8 nucleotides align to TRBD2. Per the germline V gene, CDR1 is MRHNA and CDR2 is SNTAGT. V lost 8 bases, J lost 4 bases, and 4 bases stayed unmatched. This CDR3 spans 13 amino acids. The CDR3 sequence is CASGTGGYNEQFF. CDR3 nucleotide sequence: TGTGCCAGCGGGACGGGAGGGTACAATGAGCAGTTCTTC.

The chain is built from TRBV19 and TRBJ1-1; weak D call: TRBD1 (6 bases). Germline-derived CDR1 and CDR2 are LNHDA and SQIVND (reference sequence). This CDR3 contains 14 residues. Trimming removed 3 bases at V and 7 bases at J, with 15 bases between. The CDR3 protein is CASSMGARGSEAFF. The CDR3 DNA is TGTGCCAGTAGTATGGGGGCTCGGGGCAGTGAAGCTTTCTTT.

Comments on this clone: Other DNA sequences within the sample encode an identical CDR3. The chain combines TRBV14 with TRBJ2-7; perhaps TRBD2 as D (6 bases). The germline V gene encodes CDR1 SGHDN and CDR2 FVKESK. The CDR3 sequence is 15 residues long. Trimming pared 2 bases from V and 1 base from J, leaving 12 bases between. CDR3 protein: CASSQRAGTSYEQYF. The CDR3 nucleotides are TGTGCCAGCAGCCAAAGGGCGGGAACTTCCTACGAGCAGTACTTC.

This chain uses TRBV5-1 with TRBJ2-7, with 9 positions matching TRBD1. V lost 1 base, J lost 6 bases, and 5 bases stayed unmatched. This CDR3 comprises 14 residues. Per germline, CDR1 SGHRS and CDR2 YFSETQ. The CDR3, as DNA: TGCGCCAGCAGCTTGTGGACAGGGGAAGGCGAGCAGTACTTC. Protein: CASSLWTGEGEQYF.

The chain combines TRBV2 with TRBJ1-6; TRBD1 aligns across 8 bases. The V gene's germline CDR1 is SNHLY and CDR2 FYNNEI. The CDR3 loop spans 14 amino acids. V lost 8 bases and J lost 8; bases outside the gene matches: 8. CDR3 sequence (DNA): TGTGCCAGCTCTAAGGGACAGGTTTATTCACCCCTCCACTTT. It specifies CASSKGQVYSPLHF.

This sequence joins TRBV9 and TRBJ1-1; tentative D call: TRBD1 (5 bases). Trimming pared 0 bases from V and 1 base from J, leaving 10 bases between. The CDR3 is 15 residues long. Germline V gene sequence: CDR1 SGDLS, CDR2 YYNGEE. Written as DNA, the CDR3 is TGTGCCAGCAGCGTAGACAGGACGCCGAACACTGAAGCTTTCTTT. Translating gives CASSVDRTPNTEAFF.

Written as DNA, the CDR3 is TGTGCCAGTACAGGGGCGAGCAATCAGCCCCAGCATTTT. Its protein is CASTGASNQPQHF. The rearrangement joins TRBV2 to TRBJ1-5; 7 bases match TRBD1. The germline V gene encodes CDR1 SNHLY and CDR2 FYNNEI. Germline trimming cut 9 bases from V and 1 base from J; bases unmatched to any gene: 3. The length of the CDR3 is 13 residues.

In its sample, this clone was seen a few times. The CDR3 here is CASSQEASRDTQYF. CDR3 sequence (DNA): TGCGCCAGCAGCCAAGAGGCTAGTCGAGATACGCAGTATTTT. The rearrangement joins TRBV4-3 to TRBJ2-3; D is ambiguous. The germline CDR1 and CDR2 sequences are LGHNA and YSLEER. The CDR3 contains 14 residues. The V gene lost 0 bases and the J gene lost 5 bases, with 9 bases spanning the gap.

This chain links TRBV11-3 with TRBJ2-7; TRBD1 agrees at 8 bases. This CDR3 has 16 residues. With V trimmed by 4 bases and J by 7 bases, 15 bases remained unmatched. Germline CDR1 SGHNT, CDR2 YENEEA. For the CDR3, the DNA is TGTGCCAGCAGCTCTCGCCCCGAACAGGGGGATGGAGAGCAGTACTTC. As protein: CASSSRPEQGDGEQYF.

The chain is built from TRBV28 and TRBJ1-2, with D perhaps matching TRBD1 (6 bases). The CDR3 has 15 residues. Between the trimmed V and J ends, which lost 7 bases and 4 bases, there was a span of 19 bases. The germline CDR1 and CDR2 sequences are MDHEN and SYDVKM. The CDR3, as DNA: TGTGCCAGCACCCAAGGGGGGAGGGCGGGCTATGGCTACACCTTC. The encoded protein is CASTQGGRAGYGYTF.

The genes are TRBV7-8 and TRBJ1-5; no clear D gene. This CDR3 contains 13 residues. The V gene's germline CDR1 is SGHVS and CDR2 FQNEAQ. V lost 3 bases to trimming and J lost 9 bases, with 12 bases between them. The CDR3 sequence is CASSFGGRWPQHF. Here the CDR3 DNA reads TGTGCCAGCAGCTTTGGCGGCCGGTGGCCCCAGCATTTT.

The V call is TRBV15, the J call TRBJ2-1; 13 bases match TRBD2. Germline CDR1 and CDR2: LNHNV and YYDKDF (reference sequence). Unmatched junction bases numbered 7, after V lost 1 base and J lost 10 bases. The CDR3 totals 16 residues. CDR3: CATSRARTSGSQEQFF. The CDR3, as DNA: TGTGCCACCAGCAGAGCTAGGACTAGCGGGAGTCAGGAGCAGTTCTTC.

This rearrangement joins TRBV5-1 to TRBJ1-3, with TRBD1 identical over 7 bases. The CDR3 runs 15 residues. The junction had 2 bases not matched to a gene; V was cut back by 2 bases and J by 0 bases. CDR1 is SGHRS, CDR2 YFSETQ, per germline. The CDR3 region is CASSFGQASGNTIYF. The CDR3 DNA is TGCGCCAGCAGCTTCGGACAGGCCTCTGGAAACACCATATATTTT. The whole variable domain, filled in from reference TRBV5-1 and TRBJ1-3, reads KAGVTQTPRYLIKTRGQQVTLSCSPISGHRSVSWYQQTPGQGLQFLFEYFSETQRNKGNFPGRFSGRQFSNSRSEMNVSTLELGDSALYLCASSFGQASGNTIYFGEGSWLTVV.

The chain combines TRBV5-1 with TRBJ2-5; the match to TRBD1 covers 8 bases. Per germline, CDR1 SGHRS and CDR2 YFSETQ. J was trimmed by 5 bases and V by 4 bases; bases with no gene match: 10. The CDR3 contains 15 residues. The CDR3 spells CASSLGQGGGETQYF. The CDR3 coding sequence is TGCGCCAGCAGCCTCGGACAGGGAGGTGGGGAGACCCAGTACTTC. The full variable domain, its missing parts supplied by reference TRBV5-1 and TRBJ2-5, is KAGVTQTPRYLIKTRGQQVTLSCSPISGHRSVSWYQQTPGQGLQFLFEYFSETQRNKGNFPGRFSGRQFSNSRSEMNVSTLELGDSALYLCASSLGQGGGETQYFGPGTRLLVL.

The chain has TRBV7-9 and TRBJ2-1; D is unclear. The CDR3 length is 16 residues. Trimming removed 3 bases at V and 6 bases at J, with 18 bases between. Germline V CDR1 and CDR2: SEHNR, FQNEAQ (reference sequence). The CDR3 protein is CASSFRPRLAGNEQFF. The CDR3 nucleotides read TGTGCCAGCAGCTTCCGCCCCCGCTTAGCCGGCAATGAGCAGTTCTTC. Variable domain in full (rest from reference TRBV7-9 and TRBJ2-1): DTGVSQNPRHKITKRGQNVTFRCDPISEHNRLYWYRQTLGQGPEFLTYFQNEAQLEKSRLLSDRFSAERPKGSFSTLEIQRTEQGDSAMYLCASSFRPRLAGNEQFFGPGTRLTVL.

The chain employs TRBV21-1 and TRBJ1-5. TRBV21-1 is shown as a pseudogene. The CDR3 is made up of 15 amino acids. CDR3 nucleotides: TGTGCCAGCAGCAGCCCCCAGCGAGCACATCAGCCCCAGCATTTT. Translating gives CASSSPQRAHQPQHF.

The chain has TRBV10-3 and TRBJ1-2, with 11 bases matching TRBD1. With V trimmed by 6 bases and J by 4 bases, 16 bases remained unmatched. Germline lookup yields CDR1 ENHRY and CDR2 SYGVKD. The CDR3 consists of 18 residues. In nucleotides, the CDR3 is TGTGCCATCAGCGAGCACGGACAGGGGGCGTCTACTGGCTATGGCTACACCTTC. Amino acid sequence: CAISEHGQGASTGYGYTF.

The V gene is TRBV7-9, the J gene TRBJ2-6, with D possibly being TRBD2 (5 bases). Trimming left V 1 base short and J 0 bases short, with 13 bases between. The V gene's germline CDR1 is SEHNR and CDR2 FQNEAQ (reference sequence). The CDR3 has 18 residues. In nucleotides, the CDR3 is TGTGCCAGCAGCTTAGAGCGCAGGAGGATCTCTGGGGCCAACGTCCTGACTTTC. This gives the protein CASSLERRRISGANVLTF.

The CDR3 sequence is CASSPGLAGSEQFF. DNA for the CDR3: TGTGCCAGCAGCCCCGGACTAGCGGGGAGTGAGCAGTTCTTC. The chain combines TRBV9 with TRBJ2-1, with 12 bases fitting TRBD2. Germline V gives CDR1 SGDLS, CDR2 YYNGEE. The CDR3 totals 14 residues. The junction had 5 bases not matched to a gene; V was cut back by 4 bases and J by 9 bases.

The chain joins TRBV10-2 to TRBJ2-1; 12 positions agree with TRBD2. This CDR3 contains 14 residues. V lost 4 bases, J lost 6 bases, and 1 base stayed unmatched. Germline CDR1 is WSHSY and CDR2 is SAAADI. The CDR3 nucleotides are TGCGCCAGCAGTGGACTAGCGGGAGCCAATGAGCAGTTCTTC. Translation: CASSGLAGANEQFF.

This chain connects TRBV29-1 to TRBJ1-1; D not certain. Germline lookup yields CDR1 SQVTM and CDR2 ANQGSEA. The CDR3 extends over 14 amino acids. V lost 4 bases and J 0 bases, leaving 12 bases between the germline ends. The CDR3 here is CSVAGRLLNTEAFF. In nucleotides, the CDR3 is TGCAGCGTTGCTGGCAGACTCTTGAACACTGAAGCTTTCTTT.

This clone was picked up a small number of times. This rearrangement joins TRBV5-4 to TRBJ1-2; 9 positions agree with TRBD1. Losses at the gene ends were 3 bases for V and 8 bases for J; bases not matched to a gene: 8. Germline CDR1 SGHNT, CDR2 YYREEE (reference sequence). The CDR3 contains 14 residues. CDR3 sequence reads: CASSSYRGREGYTF. CDR3 nucleotide sequence: TGTGCCAGCAGCTCGTACAGGGGGCGCGAGGGCTACACCTTC.

V is TRBV5-6 and J is TRBJ2-5; 7 bases line up with TRBD1. Trimming removed 5 bases from V and 0 bases from J; junction bases left unmatched: 4. The CDR3 loop spans 14 amino acids. The germline V gene encodes CDR1 SGHDT and CDR2 YYEEEE. The CDR3 reads CASSITGDQETQYF. CDR3 coding DNA: TGTGCCAGCAGTATAACAGGGGACCAAGAGACCCAGTACTTC.

In its sample, this clone was seen a few times. The V and J genes are TRBV5-1 and TRBJ2-5; D may be TRBD2 (5 bases). The CDR3 is 15 amino acids. Trimming took 4 bases from V and 1 from J, leaving 14 bases between them. Germline V gene sequence: CDR1 SGHRS, CDR2 YFSETQ. The CDR3 sequence is CASSPLEAGQETQYF. The CDR3 nucleotides are TGCGCCAGCAGCCCTCTTGAGGCGGGCCAAGAGACCCAGTACTTC.

V usage is TRBV5-5 and J usage is TRBJ2-2; D is perhaps TRBD2 (6 bases). CDR1 and CDR2 from the germline V gene are SGHKS and YYEKEE (reference sequence). The V end was cut by 4 bases, the J end by 6 bases, with 10 bases between. This CDR3 has 13 residues. The DNA for the CDR3 is TGTGCCAGCAGCCGGAGGGCCTCCGGGGAGCTGTTTTTT. As protein: CASSRRASGELFF. Based on the CDR3 plus reference TRBV5-5 and TRBJ2-2, the full variable domain is DAGVTQSPTHLIKTRGQQVTLRCSPISGHKSVSWYQQVLGQGPQFIFQYYEKEERGRGNFPDRFSARQFPNYSSELNVNALLLGDSALYLCASSRRASGELFFGEGSRLTVL.

The chain employs TRBV7-5 and TRBJ1-5. TRBV7-5 is given as a pseudogene. This CDR3 is 17 amino acids long. The CDR3 here is CARSSHPLIASNQPQHF. CDR3 in DNA: TGTGCCAGAAGCTCCCATCCCCTTATAGCTAGCAATCAGCCCCAGCATTTT.